This T cell receptor beta chain was retrieved from a study of shared clonotypes between healthy human individuals. CD45RA+ naive and CD45RA-negative memory subsets were separated from CD4+ cells. Sequencing was performed with immunoSEQ multiplex PCR; in TCRdb, only in-frame clones are kept and a portion is missing. Of more than 2,000,000 clones in the sample, around nine tenths were seen once. CDR1 and CDR2 (germline): SNHLY, FYNNEI. Losses at the gene ends were 5 bases for V and 7 bases for J; bases not matched to a gene: 6. The CDR3 has 14 amino acids. The receptor's source is a man aged 18-30 years in good health. The rearrangement uses TRBV2 and TRBJ2-1, with 9 bases lining up with TRBD1. Sequenced input: naive CD4+ T cells sorted from blood. Subset of the sample: CD45RA+ positively selected. DNA of the CDR3: TGTGCCAGCAGTACAGGGGGCAGTACGAATGAGCAGTTCTTC. This sequence encodes CASSTGGSTNEQFF.